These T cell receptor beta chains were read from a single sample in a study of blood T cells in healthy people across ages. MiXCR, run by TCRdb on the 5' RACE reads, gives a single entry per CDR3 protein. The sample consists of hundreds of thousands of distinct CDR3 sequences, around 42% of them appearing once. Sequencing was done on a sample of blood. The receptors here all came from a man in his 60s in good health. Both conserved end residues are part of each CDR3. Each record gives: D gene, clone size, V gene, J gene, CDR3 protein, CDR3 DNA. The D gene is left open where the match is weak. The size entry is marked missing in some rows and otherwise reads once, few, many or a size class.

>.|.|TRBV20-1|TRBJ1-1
CSARVWGADSTEAFF
TGCAGTGCTAGAGTTTGGGGGGCGGATAGCACTGAAGCTTTCTTT
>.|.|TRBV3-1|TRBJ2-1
CASSRLLPSYNEQFF
TGTGCCAGCAGCCGACTACTCCCATCCTACAATGAGCAGTTCTTC
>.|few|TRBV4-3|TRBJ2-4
CASSQDLRAPRNIQYF
TGCGCCAGCAGCCAAGACCTAAGGGCCCCACGAAACATTCAGTACTTC
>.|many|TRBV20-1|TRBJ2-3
CSAGPGSNTDTQYF
TGCAGTGCCGGTCCAGGGAGTAATACAGATACGCAGTATTTT
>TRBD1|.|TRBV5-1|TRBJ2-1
CASSLPTGAILNEQFF
TGCGCCAGCAGCCTTCCGACAGGGGCGATCTTAAATGAGCAGTTCTTC
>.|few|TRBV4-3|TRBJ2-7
CASSQALDGAYEQYF
TGCGCCAGCAGCCAAGCTTTGGACGGGGCCTACGAGCAGTACTTC
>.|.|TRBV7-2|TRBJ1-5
CASSLKWGQPQHF
TGTGCCAGCAGCTTAAAATGGGGCCAGCCCCAGCATTTT
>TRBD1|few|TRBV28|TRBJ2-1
CASIASGDRVFF
TGTGCCAGCATCGCAAGCGGGGACAGGGTGTTCTTC
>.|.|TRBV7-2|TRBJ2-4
CASSSRGAAKNIQYF
TGTGCCAGCAGCTCAAGAGGGGCTGCCAAAAACATTCAGTACTTC
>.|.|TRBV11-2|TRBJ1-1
CASSLEMVGTEAFF
TGTGCCAGCAGCTTAGAAATGGTGGGCACTGAAGCTTTCTTT
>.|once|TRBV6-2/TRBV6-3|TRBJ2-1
CASSYSPGRVGRNEQFF
TGTGCCAGCAGTTACTCTCCGGGACGAGTGGGGCGCAATGAGCAGTTCTTC
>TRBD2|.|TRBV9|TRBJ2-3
CASSFRLAEDTQYF
TGTGCCAGCAGCTTCCGACTAGCGGAAGATACGCAGTATTTT
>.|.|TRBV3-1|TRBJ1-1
CASSQISGRMNTEAFF
TGTGCCAGCAGCCAGATCAGCGGACGTATGAACACTGAAGCTTTCTTT
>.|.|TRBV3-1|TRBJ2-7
CASSQGPLTEQYF
TGTGCCAGCAGCCAAGGTCCGTTGACCGAGCAGTACTTC
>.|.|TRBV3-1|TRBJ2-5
CASSQEERYF
TGTGCCAGCAGCCAAGAAGAGCGGTACTTC
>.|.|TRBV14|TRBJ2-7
CASSQQAGQSTYEQYF
TGTGCCAGCAGCCAACAGGCCGGACAGTCTACCTACGAGCAGTACTTC
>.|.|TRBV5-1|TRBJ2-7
CTSSLGGGDSEQYF
TGCACCAGCAGTTTGGGAGGGGGCGATTCCGAGCAGTACTTC
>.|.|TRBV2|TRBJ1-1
CASTGGRGTPNTEAFF
TGTGCCAGCACTGGCGGACGGGGGACCCCTAACACTGAAGCTTTCTTT
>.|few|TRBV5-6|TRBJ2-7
CASRPQGAAYEQYF
TGTGCCAGCAGGCCACAGGGAGCGGCCTACGAGCAGTACTTC
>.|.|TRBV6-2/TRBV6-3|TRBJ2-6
CASRFLTGSSGANVLTF
TGTGCCAGCAGATTCCTAACAGGGAGCTCTGGGGCCAACGTCCTGACTTTC